These 15 T cell receptor beta chains originate from one sample sequenced in a study of blood T cell repertoires in COVID-19. The assay was immunoSEQ multiplex PCR, and TCRdb's table has in-frame clones only and misses some. Found here are more than 200,000 clones, nearly 90% of them singletons; the top ten hold 2% to 2.5%. Sequences were obtained from peripheral blood. The receptors come from a woman aged 40-49 years who had recovered from COVID-19.

The J gene is TRBJ2-6, the V gene TRBV7-2; TRBD2 is a possible D gene (6 bases). Trimming stripped 1 base from V and 4 bases from J, with 11 bases between. Germline-derived CDR1 and CDR2 are SGHTA and FQGNSA. This CDR3 comprises 16 residues. The CDR3 region is CASSLGSGSGANVLTF. DNA of the CDR3: TGTGCCAGCAGCTTAGGCAGCGGGTCCGGGGCCAACGTCCTGACTTTC.

This chain links TRBV21-1 with TRBJ1-2. TRBV21-1 represents a pseudogene. This CDR3 region has 13 residues. The CDR3 DNA reads TGTGCCAGCAGCAAAGTTTCTGTTTATGGCTACACCTTC. Protein: CASSKVSVYGYTF.

V usage is TRBV9 and J usage is TRBJ2-3, with 8 bases fitting TRBD2. J was trimmed by 4 bases and V by 0 bases; bases with no gene match: 10. The CDR3 sequence is 17 residues long. The germline gives CDR1 SGDLS, CDR2 YYNGEE. Here the CDR3 reads CASSVAQPGLGADTQYF. Here the CDR3 DNA reads TGTGCCAGCAGCGTAGCCCAGCCGGGACTAGGGGCAGATACGCAGTATTTT.

The rearrangement joins TRBV5-4 to TRBJ2-3; TRBD2 aligns across 9 bases. Trimming took 1 base from V and 2 from J; bases not matched to a gene: 5. Germline values: CDR1 SGHNT, CDR2 YYREEE (reference sequence). This CDR3 contains 16 residues. CDR3 sequence reads: CASSLLGGRATDTQYF. The CDR3 bases are TGTGCCAGCAGCTTGCTGGGCGGGAGGGCCACAGATACGCAGTATTTT.

This rearrangement joins TRBV7-3 to TRBJ2-2, with 7 positions matching TRBD2. The CDR3 contains 18 residues. V shed 2 bases, J shed 0 bases, and the junction held 9 bases outside the gene matches. Germline V lookup: CDR1 SGHTA, CDR2 FQGTGA. CDR3 region: CASSLGPGGLTNTGELFF. CDR3 coding DNA: TGTGCCAGCAGCTTAGGCCCGGGAGGTCTAACGAACACCGGGGAGCTGTTTTTT.

J is TRBJ2-3 and V is TRBV7-2, with D possibly being TRBD2 (7 bases). CDR1 and CDR2 from the germline V gene are SGHTA and FQGNSA. V lost 2 bases, J lost 4 bases, and 13 bases lay in between. There are 15 residues in the CDR3. As DNA, the CDR3 is TGTGCCAGCAGCTTAATGGCGGGGGCTTCAGATACGCAGTATTTT. Its translation: CASSLMAGASDTQYF. The full variable domain, in which reference TRBV7-2 and TRBJ2-3 provide the parts outside the CDR3, is GAGVSQSPSNKVTEKGKDVELRCDPISGHTALYWYRQSLGQGLEFLIYFQGNSAPDKSGLPSDRFSAERTGGSVSTLTIQRTQQEDSAVYLCASSLMAGASDTQYFGPGTRLTVL.

This chain joins TRBV15 and TRBJ2-7, with D perhaps TRBD1 (6 bases). The CDR3 consists of 14 residues. Germline loops: CDR1 LNHNV, CDR2 YYDKDF (reference sequence). Between the trimmed V and J ends, which lost 2 bases and 1 base, there was a span of 9 bases. CDR3 DNA sequence: TGTGCCACCAGCAGACGACAGGAATCCTACGAGCAGTACTTC. Residues: CATSRRQESYEQYF.

The chain carries TRBV6-5 and TRBJ2-3; 7 positions match TRBD1. J gave up 3 bases and V 6 bases, and 6 bases lay outside the gene matches. The V gene's germline CDR1 is MNHEY and CDR2 SVGAGI. The CDR3 runs 14 residues. Here the CDR3 reads CASRRDRWTDTQYF. The DNA of the CDR3 is TGTGCCAGCAGACGGGACAGATGGACAGATACGCAGTATTTT.

The gene calls are TRBV4-1 and TRBJ1-3; 7 bases line up with TRBD1. Looked up from germline, CDR1 is MGHRA and CDR2 is YSYEKL. V lost 4 bases, J lost 4 bases, and 1 base stayed unmatched. This CDR3 is built from 13 residues. CDR3: CASSLQGGNTIYF. CDR3 nucleotides: TGCGCCAGCAGCCTACAGGGGGGAAACACCATATATTTT.

This chain uses TRBV4-2 with TRBJ1-4; weak D call: TRBD1 (5 bases). V was cut by 0 bases and J by 8 bases, with 10 bases left in between. The V gene's germline CDR1 is LGHNA and CDR2 YNFKEQ. This CDR3 is 14 amino acids long. The CDR3 loop is CASSQESKGEKLFF. The CDR3 DNA reads TGTGCCAGCAGCCAAGAGTCGAAGGGGGAAAAACTGTTTTTT.

The chain links TRBV4-1 to TRBJ2-2, with D perhaps matching TRBD2 (6 bases). V was cut by 3 bases and J by 10 bases, with 15 bases left in between. The CDR3 is made up of 14 amino acids. Germline lookup yields CDR1 MGHRA and CDR2 YSYEKL. CDR3 region: CASSQEGLSTELFF. DNA of the CDR3: TGCGCCAGCAGCCAGGAGGGACTCTCGACGGAGCTGTTTTTT.

The chain is built from TRBV19 and TRBJ2-5; weak D call: TRBD1 (6 bases). The ends were cut back, 2 bases at V and 2 bases at J, with 21 bases in the middle. Germline V CDR1 and CDR2: LNHDA, SQIVND (reference sequence). The CDR3 is 18 amino acids. Here the CDR3 reads CASSISVRGFGTQETQYF. The CDR3 nucleotides read TGTGCCAGTAGTATAAGCGTAAGAGGGTTTGGGACACAAGAGACCCAGTACTTC.

This chain uses TRBV6-5 with TRBJ2-2; 8 nucleotides align to TRBD1. CDR3 length: 15 residues. The V and J ends lost 7 bases and 4 bases, in that order; junction bases with no gene match: 8. Per the germline V gene, CDR1 is MNHEY and CDR2 is SVGAGI. The CDR3 here is CASIPTGGPTGELFF. CDR3 nucleotide sequence: TGTGCCAGCATTCCTACAGGGGGACCCACCGGGGAGCTGTTTTTT.

The V call is TRBV7-2, the J call TRBJ2-7; 8 nucleotides agree with TRBD2. V lost 1 base, J lost 6 bases, and 5 bases stayed unmatched. The CDR3 is made up of 14 amino acids. Germline-derived CDR1 and CDR2 are SGHTA and FQGNSA. The CDR3 DNA reads TGTGCCAGCAGCTTAGGGCGTCGGGGGGGCGAGCAGTACTTC. Translating it yields CASSLGRRGGEQYF.

The chain joins TRBV6-5 to TRBJ1-2; 7 bases align to TRBD1. The germline V gene encodes CDR1 MNHEY and CDR2 SVGAGI. The length of the CDR3 is 13 residues. V trimming: 10 bases; J trimming: 1 base; junction bases outside the gene matches: 6. The CDR3 DNA reads as TGTGCCACCAGGGACAGAATTAACTATGGCTACACCTTC. Amino acids: CATRDRINYGYTF.